This TCR beta chain was found in a study of OX40 agonist ivuxolimab in advanced cancers. Turning to the study itself: Hepatocellular carcinoma, melanoma, renal cell or head and neck cancer affected the dose-escalation patients. Three patients had partial responses: one hepatocellular carcinoma, two cutaneous melanoma.

On this clone: The antigen is not known. Its ends do not fully match the called genes, so a read error is possible.

This CDR3 has 11 residues. In germline, CDR1 is SGHDN, CDR2 FVKESK. Generated by immunoSEQ multiplex PCR, the TCRdb table keeps only in-frame clones and is missing some. Here the sample spans about 110,000 clones, approximately 89% being singletons. Sampling of blood occurred at baseline, cycle 4 day 1, and cycle 7 day 1. Whole-study findings and limits: Clonal expansion from baseline to week 6 occurred in both CD4+ and CD8+ T cells.

The sequence was obtained from an adult with an advanced solid tumor such as melanoma, head and neck, liver or kidney cancer. This sequence joins TRBV14 and TRBJ2-2; D ambiguous. Sequencing used CD4+ or CD8+ T cells sorted from blood, obtained in a trial of the OX40 agonist ivuxolimab. The CDR3 nucleotides read TGTGCCAGCCGCCAGGTCGGGGAGCTGTTTTTT. Its translation is CASRQVGELFF. The full variable domain, in which reference TRBV14 and TRBJ2-2 provide the parts outside the CDR3, is EAGVTQFPSHSVIEKGQTVTLRCDPISGHDNLYWYRRVMGKEIKFLLHFVKESKQDESGMPNNRFLAERTGGTYSTLKVQPAELEDSGVYFCASRQVGELFFGEGSRLTVL.